The clone carrying this T cell receptor beta chain was seen a few times. Its antigen is undetermined. TCR beta cDNA libraries had unique molecular identifiers. MiXCR, applied by TCRdb to the PCR reads, yields one record per CDR3 protein. The repertoire holds roughly 620,000 distinct CDR3 sequences, with around 47% as singletons. This record comes from a study of post-analysis software for immune sequencing data. Whole-study findings and limits: Under the F measure, samples that were prepared in one batch clustered strongly together. Roughly five TRBV segments appeared more often in patients than in controls, and TRBV5-6, TRBV5-1 and TRBV20-1 were among these.

The CDR3 consists of 14 residues. Looked up from germline, CDR1 is LGHDT and CDR2 is YNNKEL (reference sequence). Trimming cost V 1 base and J 2 bases, with 9 bases left between them. This sequence was found in a girl between 10 and 17 years old with multiple sclerosis. Source material: blood. This sequence joins TRBV3-1 and TRBJ2-7; D may correspond to TRBD1 or TRBD2 (6 bases each). In DNA form, the CDR3 reads TGTGCCAGCAGCCAAGTGGAGGGGGCCTACGAGCAGTACTTC. As protein: CASSQVEGAYEQYF.